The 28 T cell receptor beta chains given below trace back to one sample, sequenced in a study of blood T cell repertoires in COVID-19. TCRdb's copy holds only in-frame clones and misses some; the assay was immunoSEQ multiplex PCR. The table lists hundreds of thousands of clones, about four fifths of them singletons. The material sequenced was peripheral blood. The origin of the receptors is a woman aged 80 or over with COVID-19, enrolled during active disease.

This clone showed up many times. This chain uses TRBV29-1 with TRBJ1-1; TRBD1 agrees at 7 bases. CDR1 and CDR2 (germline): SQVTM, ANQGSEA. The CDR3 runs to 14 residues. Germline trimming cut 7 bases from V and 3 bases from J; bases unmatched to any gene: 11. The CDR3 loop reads CSALRQGKDTEAFF. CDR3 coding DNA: TGCAGCGCCCTACGACAGGGAAAAGACACTGAAGCTTTCTTT.

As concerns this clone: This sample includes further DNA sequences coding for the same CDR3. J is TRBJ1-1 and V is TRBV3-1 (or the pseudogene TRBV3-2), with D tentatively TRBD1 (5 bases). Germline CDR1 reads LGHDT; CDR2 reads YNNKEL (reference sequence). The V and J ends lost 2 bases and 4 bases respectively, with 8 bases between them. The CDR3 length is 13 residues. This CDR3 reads CASSQRGSTEAFF. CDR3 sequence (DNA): TGTGCCAGCAGCCAAAGGGGTAGCACTGAAGCTTTCTTT.

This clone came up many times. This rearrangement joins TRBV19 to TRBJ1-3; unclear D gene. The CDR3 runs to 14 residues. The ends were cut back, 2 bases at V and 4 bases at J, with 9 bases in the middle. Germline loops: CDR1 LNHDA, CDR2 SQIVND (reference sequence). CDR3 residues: CASSISGNGNTIYF. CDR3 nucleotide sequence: TGTGCCAGTAGTATATCCGGGAACGGAAACACCATATATTTT.

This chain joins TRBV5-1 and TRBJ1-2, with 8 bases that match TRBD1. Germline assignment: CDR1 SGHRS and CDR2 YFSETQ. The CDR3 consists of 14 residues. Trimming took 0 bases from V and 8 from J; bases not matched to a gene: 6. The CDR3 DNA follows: TGCGCCAGCAGCTTGGGACAGGGGTCTGAAGGCTACACCTTC. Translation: CASSLGQGSEGYTF.

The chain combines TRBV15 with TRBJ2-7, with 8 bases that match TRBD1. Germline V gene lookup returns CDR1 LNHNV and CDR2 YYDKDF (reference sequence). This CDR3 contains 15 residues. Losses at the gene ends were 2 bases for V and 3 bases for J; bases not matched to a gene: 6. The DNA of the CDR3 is TGTGCCACCAGCAGATCCCCGGACAGGGACTACGAGCAGTACTTC. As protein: CATSRSPDRDYEQYF.

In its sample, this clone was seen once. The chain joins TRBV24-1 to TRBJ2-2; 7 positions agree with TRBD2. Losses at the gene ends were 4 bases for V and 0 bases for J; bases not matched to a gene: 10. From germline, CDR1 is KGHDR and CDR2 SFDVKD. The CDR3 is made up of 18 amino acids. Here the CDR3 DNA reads TGTGCCACCAGTGACCACGACTTTGCGGGGGCGAACACCGGGGAGCTGTTTTTT. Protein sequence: CATSDHDFAGANTGELFF.

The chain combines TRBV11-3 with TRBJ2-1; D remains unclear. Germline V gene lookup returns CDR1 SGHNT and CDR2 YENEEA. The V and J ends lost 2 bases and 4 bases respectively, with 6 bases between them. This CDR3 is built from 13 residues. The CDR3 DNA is TGTGCCAGCAGCTTAACCCTATACAATGAGCAGTTCTTC. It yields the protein CASSLTLYNEQFF.

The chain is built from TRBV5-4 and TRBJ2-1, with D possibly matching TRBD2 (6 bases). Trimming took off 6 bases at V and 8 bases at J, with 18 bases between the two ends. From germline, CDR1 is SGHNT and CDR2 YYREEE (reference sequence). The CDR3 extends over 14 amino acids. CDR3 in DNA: TGTGCCAGCAAGTGGGCGGGAAAGGTCGATGAGCAGTTCTTC. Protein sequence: CASKWAGKVDEQFF.

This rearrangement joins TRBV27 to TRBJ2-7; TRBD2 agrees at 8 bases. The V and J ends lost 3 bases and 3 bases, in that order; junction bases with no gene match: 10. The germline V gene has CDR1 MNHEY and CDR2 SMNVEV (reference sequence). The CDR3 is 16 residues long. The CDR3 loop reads CASSFSAGGALYEQYF. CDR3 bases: TGTGCCAGCAGTTTCTCCGCGGGAGGAGCACTCTACGAGCAGTACTTC.

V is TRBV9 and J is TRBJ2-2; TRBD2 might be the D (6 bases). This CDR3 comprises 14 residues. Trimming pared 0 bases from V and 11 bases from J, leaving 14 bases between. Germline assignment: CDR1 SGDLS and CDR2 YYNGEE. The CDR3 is CASSVGMEGPELFF. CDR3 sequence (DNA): TGTGCCAGCAGCGTAGGAATGGAGGGCCCCGAGCTGTTTTTT.

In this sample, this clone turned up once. DNA for the CDR3: TGCGCCAGCAGCCCTATAGCGGGGGACAATGAGCAGTTCTTC. As protein: CASSPIAGDNEQFF. V is TRBV5-1 and J is TRBJ2-1; the match to TRBD2 covers 9 bases. The CDR3 covers 14 residues. The V segment lost 4 bases and the J segment 5 bases; nucleotides outside the gene matches: 4. From germline, CDR1 is SGHRS and CDR2 YFSETQ.

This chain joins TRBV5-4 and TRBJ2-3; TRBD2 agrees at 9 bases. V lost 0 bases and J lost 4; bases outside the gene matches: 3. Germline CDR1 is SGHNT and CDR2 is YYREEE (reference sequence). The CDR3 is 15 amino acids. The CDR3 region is CASSLGGTSSDTQYF. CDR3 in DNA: TGTGCCAGCAGCTTGGGCGGGACTAGCTCAGATACGCAGTATTTT.

The CDR3 here is CASSYLARGTDTQYF. In nucleotides, the CDR3 is TGTGCCAGCAGTTACTTGGCTCGGGGAACAGATACGCAGTATTTT. V and J are TRBV6-5 and TRBJ2-3; tentatively, D is TRBD2 (5 bases). The ends were cut back, 1 base at V and 3 bases at J, with 11 bases in the middle. The CDR3 is 15 amino acids. Germline V CDR1 and CDR2: MNHEY, SVGAGI.

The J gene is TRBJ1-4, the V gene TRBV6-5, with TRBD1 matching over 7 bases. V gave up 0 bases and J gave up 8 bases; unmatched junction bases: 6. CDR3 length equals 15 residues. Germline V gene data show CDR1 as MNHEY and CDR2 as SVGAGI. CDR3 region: CASSYSGGGQEKLFF. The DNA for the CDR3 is TGTGCCAGCAGTTACTCAGGGGGCGGGCAGGAAAAACTGTTTTTT.

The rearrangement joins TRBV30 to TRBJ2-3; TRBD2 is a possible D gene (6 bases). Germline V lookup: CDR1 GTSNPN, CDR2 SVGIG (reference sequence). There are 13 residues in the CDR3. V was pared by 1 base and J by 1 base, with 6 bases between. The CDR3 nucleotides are TGTGCCTGGAGTGGACTAGGCACAGATACGCAGTATTTT. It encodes CAWSGLGTDTQYF. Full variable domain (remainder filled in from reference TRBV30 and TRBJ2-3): SQTIHQWPATLVQPVGSPLSLECTVEGTSNPNLYWYRQAAGRGLQLLFYSVGIGQISSEVPQNLSASRPQDRQFILSSKKLLLSDSGFYLCAWSGLGTDTQYFGPGTRLTVL.

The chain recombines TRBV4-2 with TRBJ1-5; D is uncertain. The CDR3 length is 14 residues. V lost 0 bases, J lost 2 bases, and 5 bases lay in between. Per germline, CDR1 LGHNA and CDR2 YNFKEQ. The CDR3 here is CASSQDLGNQPQHF. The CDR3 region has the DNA TGTGCCAGCAGCCAAGATCTCGGCAATCAGCCCCAGCATTTT.

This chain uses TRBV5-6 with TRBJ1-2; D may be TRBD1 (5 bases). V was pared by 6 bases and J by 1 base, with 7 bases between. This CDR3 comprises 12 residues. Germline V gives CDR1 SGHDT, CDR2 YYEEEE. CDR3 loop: CASNQGNYGYTF. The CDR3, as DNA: TGTGCCAGCAACCAGGGTAACTATGGCTACACCTTC.

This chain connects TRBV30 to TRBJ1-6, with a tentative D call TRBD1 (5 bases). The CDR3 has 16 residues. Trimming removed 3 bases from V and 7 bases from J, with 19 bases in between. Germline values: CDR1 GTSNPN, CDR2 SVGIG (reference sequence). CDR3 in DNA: TGTGCCTGGAGGCTACCCGGGACTCGAAAAAATTCACCCCTCCACTTT. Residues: CAWRLPGTRKNSPLHF.

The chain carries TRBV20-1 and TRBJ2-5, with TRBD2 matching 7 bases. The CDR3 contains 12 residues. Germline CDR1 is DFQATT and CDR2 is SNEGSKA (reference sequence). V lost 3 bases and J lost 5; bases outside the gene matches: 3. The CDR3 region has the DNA TGCAGTGCTAGTAACGGGGGGGAGACCCAGTACTTC. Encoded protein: CSASNGGETQYF.

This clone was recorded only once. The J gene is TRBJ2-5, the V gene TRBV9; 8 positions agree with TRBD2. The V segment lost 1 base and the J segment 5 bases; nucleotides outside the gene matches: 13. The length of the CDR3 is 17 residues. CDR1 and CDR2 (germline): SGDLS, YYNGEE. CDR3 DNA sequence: TGTGCCAGCAGCGTAATGGGACTAGGAGGGTTCGGGGAGACCCAGTACTTC. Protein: CASSVMGLGGFGETQYF.

The CDR3 bases are TGTGCCAGCTCACCTATGGGGGGTCAGCCCCAGCATTTT. Translated: CASSPMGGQPQHF. This chain links TRBV18 with TRBJ1-5; tentatively, D is TRBD1 (5 bases). The V and J ends lost 3 bases and 6 bases respectively, with 9 bases between them. This CDR3 spans 13 amino acids. Germline V gives CDR1 KGHSH, CDR2 LQKENI.

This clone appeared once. The CDR3: CASSLPADNQPQHF. The CDR3, as DNA: TGTGCCAGCAGTTTGCCAGCGGATAATCAGCCCCAGCATTTT. The chain carries TRBV28 and TRBJ1-5; the D is unclear. Germline values: CDR1 MDHEN, CDR2 SYDVKM. V was trimmed by 3 bases and J by 4 bases, leaving 10 bases between them. The CDR3 has 14 residues.

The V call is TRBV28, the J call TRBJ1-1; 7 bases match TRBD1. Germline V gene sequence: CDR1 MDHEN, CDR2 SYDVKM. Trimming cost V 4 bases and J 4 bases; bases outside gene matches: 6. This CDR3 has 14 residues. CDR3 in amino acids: CASSSGTVGTEAFF. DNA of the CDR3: TGTGCCAGCAGTTCCGGGACAGTGGGCACTGAAGCTTTCTTT.

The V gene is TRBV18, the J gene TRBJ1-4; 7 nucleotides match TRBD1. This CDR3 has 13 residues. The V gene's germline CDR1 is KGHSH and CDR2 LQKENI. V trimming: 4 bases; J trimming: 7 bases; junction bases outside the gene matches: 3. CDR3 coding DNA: TGTGCCAGCTCACGGGCAGGGGGTGAAAAACTGTTTTTT. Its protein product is CASSRAGGEKLFF.

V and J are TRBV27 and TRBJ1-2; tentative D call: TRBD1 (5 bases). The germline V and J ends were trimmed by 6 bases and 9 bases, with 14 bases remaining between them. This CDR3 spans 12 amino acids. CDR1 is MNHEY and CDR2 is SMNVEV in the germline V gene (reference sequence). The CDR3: CASSPQGYRYTF. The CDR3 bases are TGTGCCAGCAGCCCCCAGGGATATCGCTACACCTTC.

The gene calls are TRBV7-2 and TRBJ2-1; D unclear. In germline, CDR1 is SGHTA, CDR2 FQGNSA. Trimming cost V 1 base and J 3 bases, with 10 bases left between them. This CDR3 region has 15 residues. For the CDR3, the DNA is TGTGCCAGCAGCTTAGGCGGCGCATACTACAATGAGCAGTTCTTC. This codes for CASSLGGAYYNEQFF.

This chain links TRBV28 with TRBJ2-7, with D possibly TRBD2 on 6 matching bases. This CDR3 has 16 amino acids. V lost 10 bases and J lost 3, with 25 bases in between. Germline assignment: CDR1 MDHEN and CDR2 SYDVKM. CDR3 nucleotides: TGTGCCATCGTCGGGACCGAGCGAGGAGGGAGCTACGAGCAGTACTTC. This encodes CAIVGTERGGSYEQYF.

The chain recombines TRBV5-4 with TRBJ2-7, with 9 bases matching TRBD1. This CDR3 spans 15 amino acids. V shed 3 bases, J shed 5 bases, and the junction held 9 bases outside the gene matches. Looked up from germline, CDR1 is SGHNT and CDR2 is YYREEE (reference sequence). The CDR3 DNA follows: TGTGCCAGCAGCTCCCGGGACAGGGAAATGAACGAGCAGTACTTC. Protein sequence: CASSSRDREMNEQYF.